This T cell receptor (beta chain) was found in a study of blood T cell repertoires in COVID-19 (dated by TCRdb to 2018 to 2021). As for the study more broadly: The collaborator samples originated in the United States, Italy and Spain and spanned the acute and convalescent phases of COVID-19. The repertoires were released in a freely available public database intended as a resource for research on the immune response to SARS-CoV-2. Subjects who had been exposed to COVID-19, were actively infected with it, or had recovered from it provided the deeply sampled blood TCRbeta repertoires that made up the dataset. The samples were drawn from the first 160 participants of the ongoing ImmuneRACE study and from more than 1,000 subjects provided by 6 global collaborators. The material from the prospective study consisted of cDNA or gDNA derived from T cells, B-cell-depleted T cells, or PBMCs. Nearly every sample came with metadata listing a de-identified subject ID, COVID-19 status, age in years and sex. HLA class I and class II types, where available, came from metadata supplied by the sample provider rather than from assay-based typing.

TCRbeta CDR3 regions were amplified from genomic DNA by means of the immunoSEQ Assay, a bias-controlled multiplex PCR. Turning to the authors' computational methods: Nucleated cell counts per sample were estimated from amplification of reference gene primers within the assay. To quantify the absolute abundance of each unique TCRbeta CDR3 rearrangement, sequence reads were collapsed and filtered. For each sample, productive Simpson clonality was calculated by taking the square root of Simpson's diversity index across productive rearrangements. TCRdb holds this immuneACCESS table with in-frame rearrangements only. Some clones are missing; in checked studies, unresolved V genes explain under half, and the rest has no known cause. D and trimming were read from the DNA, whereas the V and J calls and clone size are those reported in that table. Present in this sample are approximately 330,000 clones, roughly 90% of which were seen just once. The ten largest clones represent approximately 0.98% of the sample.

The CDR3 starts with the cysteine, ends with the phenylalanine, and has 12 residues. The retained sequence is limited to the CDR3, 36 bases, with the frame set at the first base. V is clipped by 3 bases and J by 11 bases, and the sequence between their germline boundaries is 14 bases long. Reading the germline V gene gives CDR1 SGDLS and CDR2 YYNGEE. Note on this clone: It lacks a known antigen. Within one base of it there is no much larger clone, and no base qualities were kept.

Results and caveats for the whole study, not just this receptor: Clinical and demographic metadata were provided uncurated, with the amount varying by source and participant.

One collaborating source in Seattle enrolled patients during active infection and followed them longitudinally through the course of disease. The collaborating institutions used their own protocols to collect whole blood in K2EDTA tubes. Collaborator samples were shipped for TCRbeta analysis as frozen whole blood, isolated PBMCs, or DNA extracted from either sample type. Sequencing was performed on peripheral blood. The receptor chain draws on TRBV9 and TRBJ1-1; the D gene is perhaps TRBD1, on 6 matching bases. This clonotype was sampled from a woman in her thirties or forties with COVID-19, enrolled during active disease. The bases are TGTGCCAGCAGCGCCTTACAGGGTTCGGCTTTCTTT. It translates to CASSALQGSAFF.